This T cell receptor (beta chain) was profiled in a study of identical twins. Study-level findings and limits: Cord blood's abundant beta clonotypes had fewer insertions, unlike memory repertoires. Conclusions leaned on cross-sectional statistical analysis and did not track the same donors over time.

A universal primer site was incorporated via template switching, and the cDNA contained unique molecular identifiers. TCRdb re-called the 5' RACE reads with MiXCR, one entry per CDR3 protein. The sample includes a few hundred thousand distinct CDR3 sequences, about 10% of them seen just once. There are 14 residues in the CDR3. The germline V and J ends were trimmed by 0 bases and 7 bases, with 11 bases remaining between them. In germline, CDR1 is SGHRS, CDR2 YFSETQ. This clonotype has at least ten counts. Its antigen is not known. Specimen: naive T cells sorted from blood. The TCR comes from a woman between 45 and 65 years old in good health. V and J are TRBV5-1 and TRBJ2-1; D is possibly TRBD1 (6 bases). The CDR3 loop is CASSLVRGRNEQFF. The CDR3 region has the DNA TGCGCCAGCAGCTTGGTAAGGGGGAGAAATGAGCAGTTCTTC.